Listed below are T cell receptor beta chains from one sample, sequenced in a study of blood T cell repertoires in COVID-19. The method was immunoSEQ multiplex PCR; TCRdb's version includes in-frame clones alone and lacks a portion of them. The sample contains roughly 330,000 clones, 80% to 90% of which appear only once. The sample was PBMCs or T cells enriched from blood (not recorded which). These receptors originate from a woman between 18 and 30 years old who had recovered from COVID-19. CDR3s include the opening cysteine and the closing phenylalanine or tryptophan.

V gene | CDR3 protein
TRBV6-5 | CASSYMGASGNQPQHF
TRBV28 | CASSSGTAFNQPQHF
TRBV9 | CASSQDAGWSQPQHF
TRBV18 | CASSRDGQFNEKLFF
TRBV19 | CASTRTANYGYTF
TRBV6-5 | CASRDGQGDTEAFF
TRBV3-1/TRBV3-2 | CASSLRTGLSGNTIYF
TRBV2 | CASRTGPNTGELFF
TRBV5-1 | CASRSTGTGNVGEQYF
TRBV29-1 | CSAGLFEDGYTF
TRBV5-6 | CASSLISGTGETQYF
TRBV4-1 | CASSQGRSGTYEQYF
TRBV5-5 | CASSRGQGFGYTF
TRBV9 | CASSATGTGIYEQYF
TRBV4-1 | CASSPLTAPASTEAFF
TRBV3-1/TRBV3-2 | CASSQSVVLSSYNSPLHF
TRBV6-4 | CASSDYVGQGKNEQFF
TRBV12-5 | CASGLVLQGGGETQYF
TRBV2 | CASSVASRVTPNEKLFF
TRBV28 | CASTHFLGQGSSNEQFF
TRBV5-4 | CASSIGLAGNTGELFF
TRBV9 | CASSVVGQYNSPLHF
TRBV7-6 | CASSLGVSGNTIYF
TRBV15 | CATSRSGDSYNEQFF
TRBV12-3/TRBV12-4 | CATLRGGEQYF
TRBV21-1 | CASNHFGDRGGHGYTF
TRBV11-2 | CASSVQGTTETQYF
TRBV7-9 | CASSASQGATTYEQYF
TRBV28 | CASSFSRGIYGYTF
TRBV4-2 | CASSQGGELSRFF
TRBV5-8 | CASSWDRRNTEAFF
TRBV20-1 | CSASGVRDTQETQYF
TRBV3-1/TRBV3-2 | CASSQERGMTDTQYF
TRBV30 | CAWSVLRTVAYEQYF
TRBV9 | CASSVQAGALEQYF
TRBV2 | CASSEEQTSGNTIYF